A single sample is the source of the 11 T cell receptor beta chains below, sequenced in a study of T-cell memory formation after mild COVID-19. Using its own MiXCR run on the 5' RACE reads, TCRdb lists one record per CDR3 protein. The sample has roughly 130,000 distinct CDR3 sequences; about 5.9% are singletons. Sequencing was done on a sample of PBMCs or a T cell subset sorted from them (not recorded which). The receptors originated from an adult woman who had mild COVID-19 (a few samples of this study predate the infection). Cell type and time point are not known.

This chain connects TRBV2 to TRBJ2-5, with a possible D match to TRBD2 (7 bases). Germline V gene sequence: CDR1 SNHLY, CDR2 FYNNEI. Trimming pared 7 bases from V and 5 bases from J, leaving 14 bases between. The CDR3 totals 13 residues. In DNA, the CDR3 is TGTGCCAGCAAAACAGGGCGGGGGGAGACCCAGTACTTC. Amino acids: CASKTGRGETQYF.

This clonotype was seen a few times. The V gene is TRBV5-5, the J gene TRBJ2-5; D unclear. CDR3 length equals 16 residues. The V and J ends lost 4 bases and 3 bases respectively, with 19 bases between them. The V gene's germline CDR1 is SGHKS and CDR2 YYEKEE (reference sequence). CDR3 nucleotides: TGTGCCAGCAGCCCTTGGCCGAGACGATTAAAAGAGACCCAGTACTTC. Translation: CASSPWPRRLKETQYF.

V is TRBV7-3 and J is TRBJ2-7; the D gene is possibly TRBD1 (6 bases). CDR1 SGHTA and CDR2 FQGTGA come from the germline V gene. The CDR3 is 13 residues long. The V gene lost 5 bases and the J gene lost 9 bases, with 17 bases spanning the gap. DNA of the CDR3: TGTGCCAGCAGCGAGCAAACAGGGTTCGCGCAGTACTTC. It is translated as CASSEQTGFAQYF.

This clonotype was seen at least ten times. V gene TRBV12-3 or TRBV12-4 combines with J gene TRBJ1-2; 9 bases match TRBD1. The CDR3 contains 12 residues. The J segment lost 6 bases and the V segment lost 6 bases, leaving 2 bases of the junction unmatched. CDR3 in amino acids: CASSWTGDGYTF. The CDR3 DNA is TGTGCCAGCAGCTGGACAGGGGATGGCTACACCTTC.

This clonotype was found many times. The chain couples TRBV29-1 to TRBJ1-4; 9 bases fit TRBD1. Germline CDR1 SQVTM, CDR2 ANQGSEA. The trim removed 6 bases at V and 8 bases at J, leaving 7 bases unmatched. CDR3 length: 13 residues. The DNA of the CDR3 is TGCAGCGTGGGGGACAGGGTAGGCGAAAAACTGTTTTTT. It yields the protein CSVGDRVGEKLFF.

This clonotype was seen many times. The rearrangement joins TRBV20-1 to TRBJ1-1, with 7 bases fitting TRBD1. The CDR3 contains 14 residues. CDR1 DFQATT and CDR2 SNEGSKA come from the germline V gene (reference sequence). The trim removed 2 bases at V and 2 bases at J, leaving 5 bases unmatched. The CDR3 protein is CSARYRGPNTEAFF. In DNA form, the CDR3 reads TGCAGTGCTAGATACAGGGGCCCTAACACTGAAGCTTTCTTT.

This clonotype was detected many times. V and J are TRBV12-3 or TRBV12-4 and TRBJ1-4; the D gene is possibly TRBD1 (6 bases). Trimming took off 8 bases at V and 5 bases at J, with 21 bases between the two ends. This CDR3 has 16 amino acids. The CDR3 nucleotides read TGTGCCAGCCGTCCCGGGGGCCGACGTTACAATGAAAAACTGTTTTTT. This encodes CASRPGGRRYNEKLFF.

The rearrangement joins TRBV20-1 to TRBJ2-1; D perhaps matches TRBD2 (6 bases). Trimming took off 3 bases at V and 8 bases at J, with 20 bases between the two ends. The CDR3 is 15 amino acids. In germline, CDR1 is DFQATT, CDR2 SNEGSKA (reference sequence). CDR3 DNA: TGCAGTGCTAGGTCAAGACTAGTAGGATATTATGAGCAGTTCTTC. Translation gives CSARSRLVGYYEQFF.

This clonotype was counted at least ten times. The genes are TRBV9 and TRBJ2-3, with D perhaps being TRBD1 or TRBD2 (7 bases each). Germline V gene lookup returns CDR1 SGDLS and CDR2 YYNGEE. This CDR3 contains 16 residues. Between the trimmed V and J ends, which lost 3 bases and 2 bases, there was a span of 16 bases. The CDR3 sequence: CASSERQGGSTDTQYF. The CDR3 DNA follows: TGTGCCAGCAGCGAAAGACAGGGAGGGTCCACAGATACGCAGTATTTT.

The chain combines TRBV6-6 with TRBJ1-5, with 10 bases identical to TRBD1. Per germline, CDR1 MNHNY and CDR2 SVGAGI (reference sequence). There are 15 residues in the CDR3. V lost 7 bases to trimming and J lost 2 bases; unmatched junction nucleotides: 5. The CDR3 here is CASTSGTGGNQPQHF. The DNA for the CDR3 is TGTGCCAGCACCTCCGGGACAGGGGGCAATCAGCCCCAGCATTTT.

In its sample, this clonotype was seen a few times. The chain uses TRBV18 and TRBJ2-4; TRBD1 matches 9 bases. The germline V gene has CDR1 KGHSH and CDR2 LQKENI. This CDR3 is built from 15 residues. V shed 3 bases, J shed 7 bases, and the junction held 7 bases outside the gene matches. The CDR3 spells CASSPPGTGYNIQYF. CDR3 DNA: TGTGCCAGCTCACCCCCGGGGACAGGGTACAACATTCAGTACTTC.